This T cell receptor beta chain was profiled in a study of identical twins (TCRdb year 2016). Study-wide context: To test whether fetal clonotypes persist, this study deep-sequenced TCR alpha and beta repertoires from monozygotic twins, from unrelated adults of various ages, and from cord blood. To rule out contamination, replicate twin experiments were performed at different times with different library preparation protocols.

V and J are trimmed by 1 base and 3 bases, and the gene matches miss 4 bases of the junction. The CDR3 has 15 amino acids, counting the end cysteine and phenylalanine. This entry keeps only the CDR3 DNA: 45 bases, framed from base 1. The germline V gene gives CDR1 as MNHNS and CDR2 as SASEGT. In regard to this clonotype: The antigen it binds to is not known. Nothing much larger sits one base from this clone, and base qualities are not available.

Library creation used 5' RACE. Reads for this sample came from an Illumina HiSeq 2000. Template switching introduced a universal primer binding site; the final cDNA contained a unique molecular identifier, enabling accurate counting of TCR cDNA molecules. Specific primers in the conserved constant-segment region were used to synthesize first-strand cDNA for the TCR alpha and beta chains. To control for contamination, each cDNA library was double barcoded with a SMART-Mk sample barcode plus Illumina barcodes. Two successive PCR steps introduced TruSeq adapter sequences along with Illumina sample barcodes. The TCR alpha and beta cDNA libraries were sequenced on the Illumina HiSeq platform using custom primers. Concerning the study's data processing: MiGEC was used to process raw reads and extract unique molecular identifiers, and MiXCR was used to find CDR3 positions. Recombination models were inferred per individual with the repgenHMM and IGoR tools using an EM algorithm. The analysis of shared clonotypes was done with the tcR package in R, with sharing normalized by the product of cloneset sizes. To study raw recombination free of thymic and clonal selection effects, out-of-frame nonproductive sequences were analyzed. The public reads were quality trimmed at Q25 with fastp and then assembled into clones with MiXCR by TCRdb, keeping productive beta chains. Each entry merges the rows of one CDR3 protein and shows their most common DNA and genes. The V and J calls shown here were made by TCRdb, not taken from the authors' results. In this sample the table shows 700,000 or so distinct CDR3 sequences, less than 10% of which occur a single time. The top ten clones comprise more than 0.75% of the sample.

Every donor was a healthy Caucasian. Three pairs of female monozygotic twins, all aged about 18 to 29 years, made up the twin cohort. RNA for TCR libraries was isolated from peripheral blood mononuclear cells. Summary of the overall study and its limitations: Invariant T cells such as MAIT and iNKT could partly confound zero-insertion analyses, although diverse VJ usage argued against such confounding for most clonotypes. The excess sharing between twins in beta out-of-frame sequences was weaker because fewer shared sequences reduced the signal-to-noise ratio. Abundant cord blood beta clonotypes carried fewer insertions; young adult naive repertoires showed a weaker similar trend, while memory repertoires showed none. Compared with coincidental sharing between unrelated individuals, an excess of low generation-probability sequences was observed among out-of-frame TCR alpha sequences shared between twins. Because the same donors could not be followed over many years, conclusions were based on cross-sectional statistical analysis. In monozygotic twins, out-of-frame TCR alpha sharing was systematically underestimated by recombination models, although the models agreed with sharing between unrelated individuals.

This same sample was also part of a study on yellow fever vaccine responses in identical twins. From that second study: The authors reported that the T cell response to vaccination in identical twins appeared partly convergent and partly personalized. The study precisely tracked vaccine-responding T cell clones in identical twins.

The TCR originated in a woman between 18 and 30 years old in good health. The chain is assembled from TRBV6-1 and TRBJ2-5; 8 middle bases align to TRBD2. The sequencing input was PBMCs. This receptor carries the CDR3 CASSEVLTSEETQYF. Here is the DNA: TGTGCCAGCAGTGAAGTCTTGACTAGCGAAGAGACCCAGTACTTC.